A single sample gave rise to the 24 T cell receptor beta chains below, sequenced in a study of T cells in Graves' hyperthyroidism and ophthalmopathy. Amplification of TCR beta CDR3 regions was performed using RNA transcripts as template. TCR CDR3 regions were first amplified by RT-PCR with HTBI primers. TCRdb independently ran MiXCR on the multiplex PCR reads; one entry per CDR3 protein. The table records around 500,000 distinct CDR3 sequences, roughly 14% of them present only once. Sequenced sample: blood. The receptors shown here come from a woman between 18 and 30 years old with Graves' hyperthyroidism.

The chain joins TRBV19 to TRBJ2-3; 7 nucleotides line up with TRBD2. CDR1 and CDR2 (germline): LNHDA, SQIVND (reference sequence). After removal of 4 bases from V and 0 bases from J, the junction contained 7 bases not matched to a gene. The CDR3 runs to 16 residues. DNA of the CDR3: TGTGCCAGTAGTACCCGGATAGCGGGTAGCACAGATACGCAGTATTTT. It translates to CASSTRIAGSTDTQYF. The full variable domain, completed using reference TRBV19 and TRBJ2-3, is DGGITQSPKYLFRKEGQNVTLSCEQNLNHDAMYWYRQDPGQGLRLIYYSQIVNDFQKGDIAEGYSVSREKKESFPLTVTSAQKNPTAFYLCASSTRIAGSTDTQYFGPGTRLTVL.

This clonotype was detected many times. V is TRBV12-3 or TRBV12-4 and J is TRBJ2-1; 11 bases are a match to TRBD2. The V and J ends lost 9 bases and 4 bases, in that order; junction bases with no gene match: 11. The CDR3 contains 16 residues. CDR3 protein: CASRLAGGPVYNEQFF. The CDR3 coding sequence is TGTGCCAGTAGGTTAGCGGGAGGGCCCGTATACAATGAGCAGTTCTTC.

Many counts were recorded for this clonotype. This chain uses TRBV20-1 with TRBJ2-2; 11 nucleotides agree with TRBD2. Germline trimming cut 3 bases from V and 6 bases from J; bases unmatched to any gene: 6. Germline V lookup: CDR1 DFQATT, CDR2 SNEGSKA (reference sequence). This CDR3 has 15 residues. In DNA form, the CDR3 reads TGCAGTGCTAGGATTAGCGGGAGGGCTTCCGGGGAGCTGTTTTTT. Translating gives CSARISGRASGELFF.

This clonotype came up a few times. The rearrangement links TRBV20-1 to TRBJ2-7; TRBD2 aligns across 7 bases. CDR1 and CDR2 (germline): DFQATT, SNEGSKA (reference sequence). Unmatched junction bases numbered 7, after V lost 5 bases and J lost 0 bases. The length of the CDR3 is 14 residues. CDR3 DNA: TGCAGTGCTCCCCCTCAGCGGGGCTCCTACGAGCAGTACTTC. Its translation is CSAPPQRGSYEQYF.

This clonotype occurred many times. The chain carries TRBV7-9 and TRBJ2-5; 8 bases line up with TRBD2. V lost 2 bases, J lost 5 bases, and 4 bases stayed unmatched. CDR3 size: 14 residues. Germline CDR1 reads SEHNR; CDR2 reads FQNEAQ (reference sequence). The CDR3 DNA sequence: TGTGCCAGCAGCTTACTAGCGGGTTTGGAGACCCAGTACTTC. Protein: CASSLLAGLETQYF.

This clonotype was found a few times. Written as DNA, the CDR3 is TGTGCCAGCAGTTACTCGACCGGGACAGGGGCAGGCTATGGCTACACCTTC. Amino acids: CASSYSTGTGAGYGYTF. V usage is TRBV6-5 and J usage is TRBJ1-2, with 10 bases matching TRBD1. From germline, CDR1 is MNHEY and CDR2 SVGAGI. The length of the CDR3 is 17 residues. J lost 4 bases, V lost 0 bases, and 8 bases had no gene match.

This sequence joins TRBV7-9 and TRBJ2-7; the match to TRBD2 covers 9 bases. V was clipped by 5 bases and J by 0 bases; unmatched bases: 11. CDR1 is SEHNR and CDR2 is FQNEAQ in the germline V gene (reference sequence). This CDR3 is 17 amino acids long. CDR3 in DNA: TGTGCCAGCAGCCCCCGCGGGGGGGCGGGACCCTCCTACGAGCAGTACTTC. The encoded protein is CASSPRGGAGPSYEQYF.

This clonotype was recorded at least ten times. The rearrangement joins TRBV12-3 or TRBV12-4 to TRBJ1-1; 7 bases match TRBD1. V shed 6 bases, J shed 6 bases, and the junction held 4 bases outside the gene matches. This CDR3 comprises 12 residues. The CDR3 DNA follows: TGTGCCAGCAGCCGCGACAGGGCTGAAGCTTTCTTT. Residues: CASSRDRAEAFF.

This chain uses TRBV29-1 with TRBJ2-1; 7 bases map to TRBD2. V trimming: 1 base; J trimming: 9 bases; junction bases outside the gene matches: 6. The length of the CDR3 is 13 residues. Germline-derived CDR1 and CDR2 are SQVTM and ANQGSEA. CDR3 loop: CSVEGTRWAEQFF. In nucleotides, the CDR3 is TGCAGCGTTGAAGGGACTAGATGGGCTGAGCAGTTCTTC.

The chain combines TRBV10-3 with TRBJ2-2; perhaps D is TRBD1 or TRBD2 (5 bases each). The germline gives CDR1 ENHRY, CDR2 SYGVKD. This CDR3 region has 17 residues. V was pared by 4 bases and J by 3 bases, with 18 bases between. CDR3 amino acids: CAISGREAGRDTGELFF. Written as DNA, the CDR3 is TGTGCCATCAGTGGGCGAGAGGCAGGGCGGGACACCGGGGAGCTGTTTTTT.

This clonotype was picked up a small number of times. The chain employs TRBV13 and TRBJ1-1, with D maybe TRBD1 (6 bases). Germline V gives CDR1 PRHDT, CDR2 FYEKMQ (reference sequence). V was pared by 1 base and J by 4 bases, with 16 bases between. The length of the CDR3 is 16 residues. CDR3 DNA: TGTGCCAGCAGCTTAGACGCAGGGGCCGGGGGCACTGAAGCTTTCTTT. Translating it yields CASSLDAGAGGTEAFF.

A few counts support this clonotype. A read error may be the cause here, since a much bigger clone is one base away. The gene calls are TRBV20-1 and TRBJ2-7; D is unresolved. CDR3 size: 13 residues. Germline V CDR1 and CDR2: DFQATT, SNEGSKA (reference sequence). The DNA of the CDR3 is TGCAGTGCTGGAGATCTAATCTCCTACGAGCAGTACTTC. Translation gives CSAGDLISYEQYF.

At least ten counts were recorded for this clonotype. The chain carries TRBV11-3 and TRBJ2-5, with a tentative D call TRBD1 (6 bases). Looked up from germline, CDR1 is SGHNT and CDR2 is YENEEA. The V end was cut by 1 base, the J end by 5 bases, with 14 bases between. The CDR3 runs 15 residues. CDR3 nucleotide sequence: TGTGCCAGCAGCTTAGGACAGGTAGAGGGGGAGACCCAGTACTTC. Translating gives CASSLGQVEGETQYF.

This clonotype was seen many times. The chain has TRBV29-1 and TRBJ1-6; D is unresolved. Germline lookup yields CDR1 SQVTM and CDR2 ANQGSEA. The CDR3 runs 10 residues. V was trimmed by 3 bases and J by 13 bases, leaving 7 bases between them. The CDR3 is CSVERVPLHF. The CDR3 DNA reads as TGCAGCGTTGAGAGGGTTCCCCTCCACTTT. Full variable domain (rest looked up from reference TRBV29-1 and TRBJ1-6): SAVISQKPSRDICQRGTSLTIQCQVDSQVTMMFWYRQQPGQSLTLIATANQGSEATYESGFVIDKFPISRPNLTFSTLTVSNMSPEDSSIYLCSVERVPLHFGNGTRLTVT.

This clonotype was observed at least ten times. The rearrangement uses TRBV6-2 or TRBV6-3 and TRBJ1-2, with D tentatively TRBD1 (5 bases). Germline V gives CDR1 MNHEY, CDR2 SVGEGT. V was pared by 2 bases and J by 7 bases, with 8 bases between. This CDR3 spans 12 amino acids. DNA of the CDR3: TGTGCCAGCAGTTACGGGACGGGTGGCTACACCTTC. Protein: CASSYGTGGYTF.

The chain combines TRBV29-1 with TRBJ2-3; D might be TRBD1 (6 bases). Germline V gene sequence: CDR1 SQVTM, CDR2 ANQGSEA. The CDR3 is 13 amino acids. V lost 6 bases and J 4 bases, leaving 14 bases between the germline ends. The CDR3 loop is CSVPKQGSDTQYF. CDR3 sequence (DNA): TGCAGCGTCCCCAAACAGGGTTCAGATACGCAGTATTTT.

This clonotype was observed many times. The rearrangement uses TRBV12-3 or TRBV12-4 and TRBJ2-4; 11 bases agree with TRBD2. The J segment lost 3 bases and the V segment lost 5 bases, leaving 6 bases of the junction unmatched. The CDR3 length is 16 residues. The CDR3 region is CASSQTSGIVKNIQYF. CDR3 in DNA: TGTGCCAGCAGTCAGACTAGCGGGATAGTCAAAAACATTCAGTACTTC.

This clonotype has more than one count but fewer than ten. Given a much more abundant clone one base away, this may be a read error. V is TRBV7-9 and J is TRBJ2-1, with 8 positions matching TRBD2. From germline, CDR1 is SEHNR and CDR2 FQNEAQ (reference sequence). This CDR3 has 18 amino acids. Trimming removed 4 bases from V and 8 bases from J; junction bases left unmatched: 19. CDR3 DNA sequence: TGTGCCAGCAGCTCCCTCTCCTTAAGCGGGAGTTACGACGATGAGCAGTTCTTC. This gives the protein CASSSLSLSGSYDDEQFF.

This clonotype was seen more than once but under ten times. The chain employs TRBV2 and TRBJ2-1; D is perhaps TRBD1 or TRBD2 (6 bases each). CDR3 length: 13 residues. Trimming pared 3 bases from V and 16 bases from J, leaving 19 bases between. The V gene's germline CDR1 is SNHLY and CDR2 FYNNEI. The CDR3 DNA sequence: TGTGCCAGCAGTGAGGGGGCCATTCAGGAGGGCTTCTTC. Amino acids: CASSEGAIQEGFF.

This sequence joins TRBV12-3 or TRBV12-4 and TRBJ1-1; D perhaps matches TRBD1 (6 bases). Trimming left V 8 bases short and J 4 bases short, with 26 bases between. The CDR3 has 17 amino acids. In nucleotides, the CDR3 is TGTGCCAGCCGGCAGGGGAGGGGCGGGTATGAATCCACTGAAGCTTTCTTT. Translating gives CASRQGRGGYESTEAFF.

This clonotype was observed many times. The gene calls are TRBV28 and TRBJ2-3; D gene uncertain. Germline-derived CDR1 and CDR2 are MDHEN and SYDVKM. The length of the CDR3 is 14 residues. V was trimmed by 5 bases and J by 2 bases, leaving 11 bases between them. CDR3 amino acids: CASSDSRYTDTQYF. In DNA, the CDR3 is TGTGCCAGCAGTGATTCGCGCTACACAGATACGCAGTATTTT.

In this sample, this clonotype turned up once. V and J are TRBV18 and TRBJ1-1; TRBD1 might be the D (6 bases). CDR1 is KGHSH, CDR2 LQKENI, per germline. The CDR3 totals 18 residues. The ends were cut back, 3 bases at V and 2 bases at J, with 22 bases in the middle. The CDR3 here is CASSPTFLSQGRNTEAFF. For the CDR3, the DNA is TGTGCCAGCTCACCGACGTTCTTATCGCAGGGGCGCAACACTGAAGCTTTCTTT.

CDR3 loop: CASTPQGGSGTDTQYF. The CDR3 DNA reads as TGTGCCAGCACCCCCCAAGGGGGTAGCGGCACAGATACGCAGTATTTT. This rearrangement joins TRBV2 to TRBJ2-3; perhaps TRBD1 as D (6 bases). CDR1 and CDR2 (germline): SNHLY, FYNNEI. V lost 7 bases to trimming and J lost 1 base, with 18 bases between them. The CDR3 contains 16 residues.

This clonotype was counted ten times or more. The rearrangement links TRBV10-3 to TRBJ2-1, with D unclear. This CDR3 has 12 amino acids. CDR1 is ENHRY, CDR2 SYGVKD, per germline. Trimming cost V 0 bases and J 8 bases, with 5 bases left between them. CDR3 sequence: CAISESTDEQFF. The CDR3 region has the DNA TGTGCCATCAGTGAGTCTACGGATGAGCAGTTCTTC.